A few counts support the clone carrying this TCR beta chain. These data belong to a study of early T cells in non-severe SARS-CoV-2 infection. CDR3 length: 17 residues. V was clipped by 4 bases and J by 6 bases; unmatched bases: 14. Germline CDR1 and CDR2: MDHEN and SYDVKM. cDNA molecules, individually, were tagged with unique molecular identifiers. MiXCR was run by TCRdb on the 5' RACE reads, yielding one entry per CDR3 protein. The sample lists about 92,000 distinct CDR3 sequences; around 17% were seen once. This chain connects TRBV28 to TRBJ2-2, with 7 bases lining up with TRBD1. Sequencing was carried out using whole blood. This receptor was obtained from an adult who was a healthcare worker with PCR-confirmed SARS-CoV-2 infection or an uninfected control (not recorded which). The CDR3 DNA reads TGTGCCAGCAGTTCCCCCGGAAGGGGGCCGAGGGCCGGGGAGCTGTTTTTT. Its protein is CASSSPGRGPRAGELFF.